The T cell receptor (beta chain) under discussion was sequenced for a study of shared clonotypes between healthy human individuals. As for the study in general: Donor ages ranged 18 to 49 years: a couple of women, a few men.

Clones were read by immunoSEQ multiplex PCR, and TCRdb kept only the in-frame ones, dropping some. The table has 2,100,000 or so clones, 90% to 96% seen once. The CDR3 extends over 14 amino acids. Trimming cost V 0 bases and J 2 bases, with 9 bases left between them. In germline, CDR1 is SGHKS, CDR2 YYEKEE (reference sequence). The specimen sequenced was naive CD4+ T cells sorted from blood. As for subset: CD45RA+ positively selected. This TCR came from a man aged 18-30 years in good health. The rearrangement links TRBV5-5 to TRBJ2-7; perhaps TRBD2 as D (6 bases). The CDR3 sequence is CASSLAPGAYEQYF. In nucleotides, the CDR3 is TGTGCCAGCAGCTTGGCGCCGGGGGCCTACGAGCAGTACTTC.